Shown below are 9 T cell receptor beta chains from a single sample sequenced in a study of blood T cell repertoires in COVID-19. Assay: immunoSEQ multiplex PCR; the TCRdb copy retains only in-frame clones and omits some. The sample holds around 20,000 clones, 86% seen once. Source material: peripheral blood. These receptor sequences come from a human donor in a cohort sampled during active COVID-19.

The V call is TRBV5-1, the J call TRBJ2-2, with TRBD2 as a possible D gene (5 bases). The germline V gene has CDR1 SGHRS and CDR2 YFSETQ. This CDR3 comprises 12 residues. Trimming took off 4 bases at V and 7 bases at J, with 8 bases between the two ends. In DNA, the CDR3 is TGCGCCAGCAGCAGAGGGAGCGGGGAGCTGTTTTTT. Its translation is CASSRGSGELFF.

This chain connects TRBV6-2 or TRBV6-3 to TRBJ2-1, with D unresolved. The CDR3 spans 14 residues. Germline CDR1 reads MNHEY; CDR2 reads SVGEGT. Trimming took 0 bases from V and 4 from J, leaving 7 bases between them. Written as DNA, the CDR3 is TGTGCCAGCAGTTACTCCCGGGTTTACAATGAGCAGTTCTTC. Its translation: CASSYSRVYNEQFF.

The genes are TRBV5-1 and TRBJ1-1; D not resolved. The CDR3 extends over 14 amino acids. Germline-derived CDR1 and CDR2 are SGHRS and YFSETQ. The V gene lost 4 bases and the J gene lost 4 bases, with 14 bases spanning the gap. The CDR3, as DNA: TGCGCCAGCAGCCCGGAGTACATGGGCACTGAAGCTTTCTTT. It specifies CASSPEYMGTEAFF. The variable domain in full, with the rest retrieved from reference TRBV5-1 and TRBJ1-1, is KAGVTQTPRYLIKTRGQQVTLSCSPISGHRSVSWYQQTPGQGLQFLFEYFSETQRNKGNFPGRFSGRQFSNSRSEMNVSTLELGDSALYLCASSPEYMGTEAFFGQGTRLTVV.

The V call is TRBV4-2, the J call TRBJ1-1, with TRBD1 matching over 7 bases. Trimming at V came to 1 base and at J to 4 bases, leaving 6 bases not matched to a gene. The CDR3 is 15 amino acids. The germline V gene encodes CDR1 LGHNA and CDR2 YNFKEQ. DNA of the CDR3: TGTGCCAGCAGCCAAGGGGACAGTCGGTTCACTGAAGCTTTCTTT. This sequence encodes CASSQGDSRFTEAFF.

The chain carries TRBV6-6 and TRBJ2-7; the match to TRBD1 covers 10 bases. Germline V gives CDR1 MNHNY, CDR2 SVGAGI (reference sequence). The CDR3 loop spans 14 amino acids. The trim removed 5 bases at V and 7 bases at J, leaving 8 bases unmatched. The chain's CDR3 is CASSLWDRGGEQYF. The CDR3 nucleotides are TGTGCCAGCAGTCTTTGGGACAGGGGAGGGGAGCAGTACTTC.

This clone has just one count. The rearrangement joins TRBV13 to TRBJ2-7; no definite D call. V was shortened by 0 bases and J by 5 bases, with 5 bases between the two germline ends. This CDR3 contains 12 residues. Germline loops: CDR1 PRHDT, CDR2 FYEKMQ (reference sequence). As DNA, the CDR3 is TGTGCCAGCAGCTTAGGCCTCCACGAGCAGTACTTC. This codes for CASSLGLHEQYF. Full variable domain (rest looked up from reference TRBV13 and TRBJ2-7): AAGVIQSPRHLIKEKRETATLKCYPIPRHDTVYWYQQGPGQDPQFLISFYEKMQSDKGSIPDRFSAQQFSDYHSELNMSSLELGDSALYFCASSLGLHEQYFGPGTRLTVT.

The DNA of the CDR3 is TGCAGCGTTGAAGATCCACTAGCGGGAGGATCCTACAATGAGCAGTTCTTC. Residues: CSVEDPLAGGSYNEQFF. The chain couples TRBV29-1 to TRBJ2-1, with 12 bases fitting TRBD2. Trimming cost V 0 bases and J 1 base; bases outside gene matches: 4. Germline CDR1 is SQVTM and CDR2 is ANQGSEA. The CDR3 runs to 17 residues.

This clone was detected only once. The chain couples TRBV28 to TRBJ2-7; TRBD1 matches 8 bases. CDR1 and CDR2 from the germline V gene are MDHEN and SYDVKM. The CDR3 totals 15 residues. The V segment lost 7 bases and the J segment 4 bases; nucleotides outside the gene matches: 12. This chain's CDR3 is CASTPKRTGKYEQYF. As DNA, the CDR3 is TGTGCCAGCACCCCGAAACGGACAGGGAAGTACGAGCAGTACTTC.

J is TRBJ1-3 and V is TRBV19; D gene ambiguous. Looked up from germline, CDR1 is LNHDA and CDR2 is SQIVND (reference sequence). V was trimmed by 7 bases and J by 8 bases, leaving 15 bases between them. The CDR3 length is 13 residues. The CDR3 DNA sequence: TGTGCCAGTACGTCGAGTCGAGGAGACACCATATATTTT. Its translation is CASTSSRGDTIYF.